These 19 T cell receptor beta chains came from one sample sequenced in a study of T cell responses to AZD1222 COVID-19 vaccine. Method: immunoSEQ multiplex PCR; TCRdb's copy keeps in-frame clones and lacks some. The sample includes about 140,000 clones, 80% to 95% of them seen just once. Source: peripheral blood, taken 28 days after the second AZD1222 dose. Receptors were obtained from an adult who received the AZD1222 COVID-19 vaccine.

The chain links TRBV21-1 to TRBJ2-1; TRBD1, the D gene given by the table, was not confirmed from the DNA. TRBV21-1 is marked as a pseudogene. This CDR3 contains 19 residues. The CDR3 DNA reads TGTGCCAGCAGCAAAGAAGGGGGACCTACGGATGGGGCTACTTATGAGCAGTTCTTC. This sequence encodes CASSKEGGPTDGATYEQFF.

The chain's CDR3 is CASSLFGTGGTEAFF. CDR3 coding DNA: TGTGCCAGCAGCTTATTTGGGACAGGGGGGACTGAAGCTTTCTTT. The chain uses TRBV7-9 and TRBJ1-1, with TRBD1 identical over 11 bases. This CDR3 has 15 amino acids. The V and J ends lost 2 bases and 5 bases, in that order; junction bases with no gene match: 4. Germline V lookup: CDR1 SEHNR, CDR2 FQNEAQ (reference sequence).

V usage is TRBV7-9 and J usage is TRBJ1-2, with D perhaps matching TRBD1 (5 bases). Germline V gene lookup returns CDR1 SEHNR and CDR2 FQNEAQ (reference sequence). The length of the CDR3 is 14 residues. V was clipped by 4 bases and J by 6 bases, with 15 bases between them. CDR3 loop: CASSSPRTSDGYTF. In DNA form, the CDR3 reads TGTGCCAGCAGCTCACCCCGGACAAGCGATGGCTACACCTTC. The entire variable domain, with the rest obtained from reference TRBV7-9 and TRBJ1-2, is as follows: DTGVSQNPRHKITKRGQNVTFRCDPISEHNRLYWYRQTLGQGPEFLTYFQNEAQLEKSRLLSDRFSAERPKGSFSTLEIQRTEQGDSAMYLCASSSPRTSDGYTFGSGTRLTVV.

V is TRBV7-2 and J is TRBJ2-1, with D unresolved. The germline CDR1 and CDR2 sequences are SGHTA and FQGNSA. The CDR3 has 11 amino acids. V dropped 5 bases and J dropped 8 bases, with 7 bases sitting between them. CDR3 nucleotides: TGTGCCAGCAGCCCGAGGTATGAGCAGTTCTTC. It codes for CASSPRYEQFF.

This chain connects TRBV19 to TRBJ2-1; TRBD2 matches 9 bases. The CDR3 covers 16 residues. V lost 3 bases, J lost 7 bases, and 10 bases stayed unmatched. Germline values: CDR1 LNHDA, CDR2 SQIVND (reference sequence). For the CDR3, the DNA is TGTGCCAGTAGTATCTCCGGGCGGGAGGGCCGGAATGAGCAGTTCTTC. Protein sequence: CASSISGREGRNEQFF.

J is TRBJ1-4 and V is TRBV7-8; D is unresolved. There are 16 residues in the CDR3. V was shortened by 3 bases and J by 0 bases, with 11 bases between the two germline ends. Germline values: CDR1 SGHVS, CDR2 FQNEAQ. CDR3 loop: CASSFGRPATNEKLFF. CDR3 coding DNA: TGTGCCAGCAGCTTCGGACGGCCCGCAACTAATGAAAAACTGTTTTTT. Filled out from reference TRBV7-8 and TRBJ1-4, the complete variable domain reads GAGVSQSPRYKVAKRGQDVALRCDPISGHVSLFWYQQALGQGPEFLTYFQNEAQLDKSGLPSDRFFAERPEGSVSTLKIQRTQQEDSAVYLCASSFGRPATNEKLFFGSGTQLSVL.

J is TRBJ1-1 and V is TRBV9; no definite D call. CDR1 is SGDLS and CDR2 is YYNGEE in the germline V gene. V dropped 0 bases and J dropped 6 bases, with 15 bases sitting between them. CDR3 length: 15 residues. The CDR3 DNA reads TGTGCCAGCAGCGTAGGTGGGTTGGGTGGTTCTGAAGCTTTCTTT. The encoded protein is CASSVGGLGGSEAFF.

The V gene is TRBV19, the J gene TRBJ2-7; 15 bases map to TRBD2. The CDR3 contains 14 residues. V trimming: 5 bases; J trimming: 11 bases; junction bases outside the gene matches: 7. CDR1 and CDR2 from the germline V gene are LNHDA and SQIVND (reference sequence). The CDR3 is CASSAGLAGGREYF. Written as DNA, the CDR3 is TGTGCCAGTAGTGCCGGACTAGCGGGAGGGCGGGAGTACTTC.

This clone has a single count. V and J are TRBV19 and TRBJ2-2; TRBD1 might be the D (6 bases). The CDR3 sequence is 15 residues long. Germline assignment: CDR1 LNHDA and CDR2 SQIVND (reference sequence). V was cut by 1 base and J by 6 bases, with 12 bases left in between. The CDR3 loop reads CASSIGLGGPGELFF. CDR3 coding DNA: TGTGCCAGTAGTATAGGGCTAGGGGGACCCGGGGAGCTGTTTTTT. Full variable domain (rest looked up from reference TRBV19 and TRBJ2-2): DGGITQSPKYLFRKEGQNVTLSCEQNLNHDAMYWYRQDPGQGLRLIYYSQIVNDFQKGDIAEGYSVSREKKESFPLTVTSAQKNPTAFYLCASSIGLGGPGELFFGEGSRLTVL.

This clone showed up just a few times. CDR3 loop: CASSSPAYARRKNEQYF. In DNA, the CDR3 is TGTGCCAGCAGTTCACCTGCTTACGCGAGGAGAAAAAACGAGCAGTACTTC. V gene TRBV28 combines with J gene TRBJ2-7; D is unclear. Germline loops: CDR1 MDHEN, CDR2 SYDVKM. This CDR3 is 17 amino acids long. V was pared by 4 bases and J by 5 bases, with 24 bases between.

V gene TRBV11-2 combines with J gene TRBJ2-7; D is perhaps TRBD2 (5 bases). Trimming left V 6 bases short and J 4 bases short, with 7 bases between. The CDR3 is 11 residues long. CDR1 SGHAT and CDR2 FQNNGV come from the germline V gene. The CDR3 DNA follows: TGTGCCAGCAGGGGAGATTACGAGCAGTACTTC. It encodes CASRGDYEQYF.

This chain connects TRBV18 to TRBJ2-7; maybe TRBD1 (5 bases). CDR3 length: 13 amino acids. Germline V CDR1 and CDR2: KGHSH, LQKENI. With 3 bases removed from V and 5 bases from J, the gap between germline ends came to 11 bases. CDR3 in DNA: TGTGCCAGCTCACCTGGGCAGGGCGACGAGCAGTACTTC. The encoded protein is CASSPGQGDEQYF.

J is TRBJ1-6 and V is TRBV18; D is ambiguous. The CDR3 covers 13 residues. The germline V and J ends were trimmed by 2 bases and 7 bases, with 6 bases remaining between them. Germline CDR1 is KGHSH and CDR2 is LQKENI. The CDR3, as DNA: TGTGCCAGCTCACCAAATAGGAATTCACCCCTCCACTTT. It specifies CASSPNRNSPLHF. Full variable domain (missing parts from reference TRBV18 and TRBJ1-6): NAGVMQNPRHLVRRRGQEARLRCSPMKGHSHVYWYRQLPEEGLKFMVYLQKENIIDESGMPKERFSAEFPKEGPSILRIQQVVRGDSAAYFCASSPNRNSPLHFGNGTRLTVT.

The V call is TRBV27, the J call TRBJ1-1, with D possibly being TRBD1 (6 bases). The CDR3 covers 13 residues. Germline loops: CDR1 MNHEY, CDR2 SMNVEV (reference sequence). Trimming shortened V by 4 bases and J by 7 bases, and 13 bases separated the two germline ends. The CDR3 DNA follows: TGTGCCAGCAGTTACTTAGGACAGTTTGAAGCTTTCTTT. Its translation: CASSYLGQFEAFF.

J is TRBJ2-1 and V is TRBV19; D call uncertain. V was pared by 3 bases and J by 9 bases, with 24 bases between. The CDR3 consists of 17 residues. Germline V gene lookup returns CDR1 LNHDA and CDR2 SQIVND (reference sequence). This CDR3 is CASSIGRLRRGTIEQFF. The CDR3 DNA is TGTGCCAGTAGTATTGGGCGACTTCGACGAGGCACTATTGAGCAGTTCTTC.

The J gene is TRBJ2-5, the V gene TRBV7-9; D remains ambiguous. The germline V gene has CDR1 SEHNR and CDR2 FQNEAQ (reference sequence). The germline V and J ends were trimmed by 1 base and 2 bases, with 2 bases remaining between them. This CDR3 is built from 12 residues. CDR3 DNA: TGTGCCAGCAGCTTAGATCAAGAGACCCAGTACTTC. Translation gives CASSLDQETQYF.

V gene TRBV6-5 combines with J gene TRBJ1-4, with TRBD1 matching over 10 bases. Germline CDR1 MNHEY, CDR2 SVGAGI. The CDR3 is made up of 14 amino acids. J was trimmed by 7 bases and V by 5 bases; bases with no gene match: 4. The CDR3 DNA is TGTGCCAGCAGTACCGGGACAGGGGTTGAAAAACTGTTTTTT. This gives the protein CASSTGTGVEKLFF.

This clone appeared a single time. This chain connects TRBV6-1 to TRBJ2-7; 8 positions match TRBD1. Germline V gene data show CDR1 as MNHNS and CDR2 as SASEGT. The CDR3 is 17 amino acids. V shed 3 bases, J shed 2 bases, and the junction held 12 bases outside the gene matches. The CDR3 DNA is TGTGCCAGCAGTGATCACCTAGAAGGACAGGGAGCCTACGAGCAGTACTTC. This gives the protein CASSDHLEGQGAYEQYF.

V and J are TRBV18 and TRBJ2-1; no firm D call. Germline CDR1 and CDR2: KGHSH and LQKENI. This CDR3 is 14 amino acids long. The V and J ends lost 1 base and 4 bases respectively, with 8 bases between them. The CDR3 loop reads CASSPLFGYNEQFF. The CDR3 nucleotides are TGTGCCAGCTCACCACTATTCGGTTACAATGAGCAGTTCTTC.